These 8 T cell receptor beta chains were all obtained from the same sample, sequenced in a study of beta chain features in type 1 diabetes. Every bit of the isolated RNA underwent reverse transcription, so sequencing read expressed TCRB transcripts. The repertoire was sequenced with immunoSEQ multiplex PCR; TCRdb's copy has only in-frame clones and lacks some. The sample carries roughly 450,000 clones, more than 11% recorded once. Sequenced: naive CD4+ T cells from blood. All receptors come from a young man in good health.

V is TRBV7-3 and J is TRBJ2-3, with a tentative D call TRBD2 (5 bases). Trimming removed 5 bases at V and 0 bases at J, with 12 bases between. The CDR3 is 15 residues long. Germline V gene lookup returns CDR1 SGHTA and CDR2 FQGTGA. Here the CDR3 reads CASSESGFSTDTQYF. The CDR3 bases are TGTGCCAGCAGCGAATCGGGGTTTAGCACAGATACGCAGTATTTT.

This clone was seen a handful of times. The chain has TRBV12-5 and TRBJ2-7, with no clear D. V shed 4 bases and J shed 6 bases, with 10 bases lying between them. This CDR3 contains 12 residues. Germline V CDR1 and CDR2: LGHNT, FRNRAP. CDR3 DNA sequence: TGTGCTAGTGGTTCCTACCGAGTCGAGCAGTACTTC. Its translation: CASGSYRVEQYF.

The sample holds a few counts of this clone. This sequence joins TRBV6-1 and TRBJ2-3; D possibly corresponds to TRBD2 (5 bases). V lost 5 bases and J 1 base, leaving 13 bases between the germline ends. CDR3 size: 15 residues. Per germline, CDR1 MNHNS and CDR2 SASEGT. DNA for the CDR3: TGTGCCAGCAGTTCCGGGGTTATCGGCACAGATACGCAGTATTTT. Its translation: CASSSGVIGTDTQYF.

This clone turned up a few times. The chain uses TRBV11-2 and TRBJ2-7; 7 nucleotides align to TRBD1. The V gene end was trimmed by 4 bases and the J gene end by 4 bases; junction bases not matched to a gene: 4. This CDR3 is built from 13 residues. CDR1 and CDR2 from the germline V gene are SGHAT and FQNNGV. CDR3 DNA sequence: TGTGCCAGCAGCTCGACAGGGTCATACGAGCAGTACTTC. Amino acids: CASSSTGSYEQYF.

This clone was found a few times. This sequence joins TRBV30 and TRBJ1-2, with 8 positions matching TRBD1. Germline values: CDR1 GTSNPN, CDR2 SVGIG (reference sequence). The CDR3 has 11 residues. J was trimmed by 8 bases and V by 5 bases; bases with no gene match: 4. The CDR3 reads CAWSDRVGYTF. CDR3 nucleotide sequence: TGTGCCTGGTCGGACAGGGTGGGCTACACCTTC. The full variable domain, its missing parts supplied by reference TRBV30 and TRBJ1-2, is SQTIHQWPATLVQPVGSPLSLECTVEGTSNPNLYWYRQAAGRGLQLLFYSVGIGQISSEVPQNLSASRPQDRQFILSSKKLLLSDSGFYLCAWSDRVGYTFGSGTRLTVV.

The chain combines TRBV25-1 with TRBJ2-1; D is undetermined. V was shortened by 2 bases and J by 7 bases, with 18 bases between the two germline ends. Germline values: CDR1 MGHDK, CDR2 SYGVNS. The CDR3 is 16 residues long. The DNA for the CDR3 is TGTGCCAGCAGTGAAACGACAATAAGTTTGCGGAATGAGCAGTTCTTC. This translates into CASSETTISLRNEQFF.

This clone was detected a few times. The chain uses TRBV6-6 and TRBJ2-3; D tentatively fits TRBD1 or TRBD2 (6 bases each). Trimming cost V 2 bases and J 3 bases, with 9 bases left between them. The CDR3 has 14 residues. Germline-derived CDR1 and CDR2 are MNHNY and SVGAGI (reference sequence). CDR3 sequence reads: CASSYGGRTDTQYF. CDR3 in DNA: TGTGCCAGCAGTTACGGGGGGCGTACAGATACGCAGTATTTT.

This sequence joins TRBV6-5 and TRBJ2-3; D is unresolved. The germline V and J ends were trimmed by 7 bases and 2 bases, with 10 bases remaining between them. From germline, CDR1 is MNHEY and CDR2 SVGAGI. CDR3 length equals 13 residues. The CDR3, as DNA: TGTGCCAGCAATAGGCCTGCCACAGATACGCAGTATTTT. Amino acids: CASNRPATDTQYF.